Shown below are 4 T cell receptor beta chains from a single sample sequenced in a study of cytomegalovirus exposure and HLA in healthy donors. The repertoire was sequenced with immunoSEQ multiplex PCR; TCRdb's copy has only in-frame clones and lacks some. In the table there are about 180,000 clones, approximately 81% of which are singletons. Sequencing was done on a sample of PBMCs. Receptor source: a young man in good health and CMV-seropositive.

This chain uses TRBV4-1 with TRBJ2-7, with 12 bases identical to TRBD2. The V gene's germline CDR1 is MGHRA and CDR2 YSYEKL. The CDR3 spans 15 residues. Trimming removed 5 bases from V and 3 bases from J; junction bases left unmatched: 5. Written as DNA, the CDR3 is TGCGCCAGCAGCTTGAGACTAGCGGGGGTCTACGAGCAGTACTTC. Its protein is CASSLRLAGVYEQYF.

The genes are TRBV28 and TRBJ1-2, with 8 bases matching TRBD1. Germline lookup yields CDR1 MDHEN and CDR2 SYDVKM. The CDR3 sequence is 13 residues long. The ends lost 3 bases at V and 7 bases at J; junction bases unmatched: 4. The CDR3 DNA is TGTGCCAGCAGTTTGTCCAGGGGGCGTGGCTACACCTTC. Its protein is CASSLSRGRGYTF.

CDR3 DNA: TGTGCCAGCAGGCCGCAGGGTTTTGGGGAAAAACTGTTTTTT. Translation gives CASRPQGFGEKLFF. The chain has TRBV6-5 and TRBJ1-4, with D possibly matching TRBD1 (5 bases). The V and J ends lost 6 bases and 8 bases respectively, with 16 bases between them. Germline lookup yields CDR1 MNHEY and CDR2 SVGAGI. The CDR3 is made up of 14 amino acids.

The rearrangement uses TRBV10-3 and TRBJ2-1; 10 nucleotides match TRBD2. The length of the CDR3 is 15 residues. The germline V gene has CDR1 ENHRY and CDR2 SYGVKD. The V and J ends lost 0 bases and 10 bases, in that order; junction bases with no gene match: 6. The CDR3 is CAISESPTSGFEQFF. CDR3 DNA: TGTGCCATCAGTGAGTCCCCGACTAGCGGGTTCGAGCAGTTCTTC.